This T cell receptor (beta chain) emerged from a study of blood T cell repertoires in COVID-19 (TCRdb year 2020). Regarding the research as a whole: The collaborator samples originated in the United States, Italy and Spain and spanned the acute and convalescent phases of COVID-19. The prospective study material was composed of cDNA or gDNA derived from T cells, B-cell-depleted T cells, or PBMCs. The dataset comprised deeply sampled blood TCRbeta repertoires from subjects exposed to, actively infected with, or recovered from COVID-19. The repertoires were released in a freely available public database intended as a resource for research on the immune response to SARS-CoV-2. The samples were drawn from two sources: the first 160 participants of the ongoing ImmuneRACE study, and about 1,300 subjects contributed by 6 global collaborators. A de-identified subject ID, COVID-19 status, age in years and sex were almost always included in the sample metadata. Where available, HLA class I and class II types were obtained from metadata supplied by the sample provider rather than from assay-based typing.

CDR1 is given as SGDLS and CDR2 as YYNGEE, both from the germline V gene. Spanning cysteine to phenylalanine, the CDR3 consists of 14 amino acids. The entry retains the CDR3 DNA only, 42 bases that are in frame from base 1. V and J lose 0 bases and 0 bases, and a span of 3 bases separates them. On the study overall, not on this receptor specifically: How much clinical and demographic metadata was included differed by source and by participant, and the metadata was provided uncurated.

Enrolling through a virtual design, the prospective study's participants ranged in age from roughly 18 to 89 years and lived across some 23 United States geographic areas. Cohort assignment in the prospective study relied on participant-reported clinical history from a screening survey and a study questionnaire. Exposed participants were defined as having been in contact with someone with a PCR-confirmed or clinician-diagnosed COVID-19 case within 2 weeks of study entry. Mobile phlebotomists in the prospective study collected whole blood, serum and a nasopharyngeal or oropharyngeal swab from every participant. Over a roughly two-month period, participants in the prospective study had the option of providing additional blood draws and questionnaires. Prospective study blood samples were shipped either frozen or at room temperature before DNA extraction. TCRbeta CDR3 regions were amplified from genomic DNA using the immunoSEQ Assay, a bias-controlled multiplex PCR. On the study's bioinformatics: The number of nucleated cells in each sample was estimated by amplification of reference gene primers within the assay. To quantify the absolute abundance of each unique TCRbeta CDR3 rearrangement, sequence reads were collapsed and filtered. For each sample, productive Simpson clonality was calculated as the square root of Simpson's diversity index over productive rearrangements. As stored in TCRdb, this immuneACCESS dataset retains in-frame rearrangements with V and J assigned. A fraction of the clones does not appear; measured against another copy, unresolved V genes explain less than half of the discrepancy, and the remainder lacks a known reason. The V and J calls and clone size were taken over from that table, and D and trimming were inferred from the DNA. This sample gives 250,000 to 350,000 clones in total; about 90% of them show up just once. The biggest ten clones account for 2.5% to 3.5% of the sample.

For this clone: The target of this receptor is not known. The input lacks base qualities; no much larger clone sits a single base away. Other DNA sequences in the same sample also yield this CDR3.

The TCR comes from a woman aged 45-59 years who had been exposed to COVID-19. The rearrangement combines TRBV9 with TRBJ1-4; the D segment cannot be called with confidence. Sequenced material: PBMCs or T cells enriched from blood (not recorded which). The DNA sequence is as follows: TGTGCCAGCAGCGTAGCTGCAACTAATGAAAAACTGTTTTTT. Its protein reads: CASSVAATNEKLFF.